These 30 T cell receptor beta chains originate from one sample sequenced in a study of T cell responses to AZD1222 COVID-19 vaccine. Clones were sequenced by immunoSEQ multiplex PCR, and TCRdb holds only the in-frame ones, with some missing. Of about 57,000 clones detected, approximately 86% appear once; the ten largest clones hold 15% to 20%. The sequenced sample was peripheral blood, obtained on day 0 of AZD1222 vaccination. The receptors come from an adult in good health.

This clone occurred a few times. The chain combines TRBV28 with TRBJ2-2, with D tentatively TRBD1 (6 bases). Trimming removed 5 bases at V and 0 bases at J, with 13 bases between. This CDR3 is built from 16 residues. From germline, CDR1 is MDHEN and CDR2 SYDVKM. The CDR3 DNA reads as TGTGCCAGCAGTCCCCGGACAGATTCGAACACCGGGGAGCTGTTTTTT. Its translation is CASSPRTDSNTGELFF.

The V call is TRBV7-3, the J call TRBJ2-2; 8 bases match TRBD1. V shed 5 bases, J shed 4 bases, and the junction held 6 bases outside the gene matches. Germline V gene data show CDR1 as SGHTA and CDR2 as FQGTGA. CDR3 length: 15 residues. The CDR3 loop is CASSPSTGATGELFF. CDR3 DNA sequence: TGTGCCAGCAGCCCCTCGACAGGGGCCACCGGGGAGCTGTTTTTT.

The rearrangement uses TRBV4-1 and TRBJ2-7; D may be TRBD1 (7 bases). The CDR3 totals 16 residues. Trimming pared 1 base from V and 1 base from J, leaving 14 bases between. Germline-derived CDR1 and CDR2 are MGHRA and YSYEKL. CDR3 DNA sequence: TGCGCCAGCAGCCAAGTGGAGGGGGCGGGGTCCTACGAGCAGTACTTC. Its protein is CASSQVEGAGSYEQYF.

This sequence joins TRBV5-1 and TRBJ2-5; D is uncertain. Germline CDR1 SGHRS, CDR2 YFSETQ. Trimming took 1 base from V and 2 from J, leaving 6 bases between them. The CDR3 extends over 13 amino acids. The CDR3 loop is CASSLRRQETQYF. The CDR3 DNA reads as TGCGCCAGCAGCTTGCGAAGGCAAGAGACCCAGTACTTC.

J is TRBJ2-7 and V is TRBV19; D might be TRBD2 (6 bases). This CDR3 is built from 14 residues. Trimming shortened V by 5 bases and J by 0 bases, and 11 bases separated the two germline ends. CDR1 is LNHDA and CDR2 is SQIVND in the germline V gene (reference sequence). The CDR3 DNA reads TGTGCCAGTAGTGTTGTCGGGAGCTCCTACGAGCAGTACTTC. This codes for CASSVVGSSYEQYF.

In this sample, this clone turned up a few times. The chain carries TRBV4-1 and TRBJ2-7; 10 bases map to TRBD2. Germline V lookup: CDR1 MGHRA, CDR2 YSYEKL. V was pared by 4 bases and J by 4 bases, with 10 bases of the junction left unmatched. The CDR3 sequence is 16 residues long. The CDR3 loop reads CASSPRLAGDNYEQYF. The CDR3 DNA reads TGCGCCAGCAGCCCGCGGCTAGCGGGAGACAATTACGAGCAGTACTTC.

The chain uses TRBV6-6 and TRBJ2-1; D remains ambiguous. From germline, CDR1 is MNHNY and CDR2 SVGAGI (reference sequence). Trimming removed 2 bases from V and 9 bases from J, with 8 bases in between. CDR3 length equals 12 residues. The CDR3 nucleotides read TGTGCCAGCAGTTACGAAGGCCTTGAGCAGTTCTTC. Its protein product is CASSYEGLEQFF.

In this sample, this clone turned up once. This chain joins TRBV28 and TRBJ1-5; possibly TRBD1 for D (5 bases). The CDR3 is made up of 14 amino acids. V shed 2 bases and J shed 6 bases, with 11 bases lying between them. Germline loops: CDR1 MDHEN, CDR2 SYDVKM. The chain's CDR3 is CASSLGGERQPQHF. Written as DNA, the CDR3 is TGTGCCAGCAGTTTAGGAGGGGAACGTCAGCCCCAGCATTTT.

This chain uses TRBV29-1 with TRBJ2-5; TRBD2 agrees at 7 bases. The CDR3 sequence is 14 residues long. CDR1 is SQVTM, CDR2 ANQGSEA, per germline. V was pared by 3 bases and J by 5 bases, with 9 bases of the junction left unmatched. The CDR3 loop is CSVDQRGREETQYF. DNA of the CDR3: TGCAGCGTTGATCAGAGAGGGCGGGAGGAGACCCAGTACTTC.

The gene calls are TRBV6-5 and TRBJ2-2; the match to TRBD1 covers 9 bases. J lost 6 bases, V lost 11 bases, and 10 bases had no gene match. Germline assignment: CDR1 MNHEY and CDR2 SVGAGI. There are 14 residues in the CDR3. CDR3 protein: CAATGGAVAGELFF. The DNA for the CDR3 is TGTGCCGCCACAGGGGGCGCCGTGGCCGGGGAGCTGTTTTTT.

The V and J genes are TRBV4-2 and TRBJ2-3; no definite D call. This CDR3 has 15 amino acids. V lost 1 base to trimming and J lost 3 bases, with 11 bases between them. CDR1 LGHNA and CDR2 YNFKEQ come from the germline V gene. CDR3 sequence: CASSQGPGRTDTQYF. In DNA form, the CDR3 reads TGTGCCAGCAGCCAAGGACCCGGCAGGACAGATACGCAGTATTTT.

The J gene is TRBJ2-7, the V gene TRBV28, with D uncertain. The CDR3 consists of 14 residues. V lost 6 bases and J 3 bases, leaving 15 bases between the germline ends. Germline CDR1 and CDR2: MDHEN and SYDVKM. CDR3 DNA: TGTGCCAGCAGCTCACTATGGCCTCTCTACGAGCAGTACTTC. It is translated as CASSSLWPLYEQYF.

This clone showed up just a few times. The chain combines TRBV6-5 with TRBJ1-1; a possible D gene is TRBD1 (6 bases). Trimming took off 2 bases at V and 0 bases at J, with 10 bases between the two ends. The CDR3 length is 15 residues. From germline, CDR1 is MNHEY and CDR2 SVGAGI. The DNA for the CDR3 is TGTGCCAGCAGTTACGGGACAAACATGAACACTGAAGCTTTCTTT. Its translation is CASSYGTNMNTEAFF.

The rearrangement links TRBV24-1 to TRBJ2-1; the match to TRBD2 covers 8 bases. CDR1 is KGHDR and CDR2 is SFDVKD in the germline V gene. This CDR3 contains 15 residues. Germline trimming cut 7 bases from V and 7 bases from J; bases unmatched to any gene: 11. CDR3 in DNA: TGTGCCACCAGCGGGAGCGGGAGAGGGAGGAATGAGCAGTTCTTC. Its protein is CATSGSGRGRNEQFF.

V usage is TRBV5-1 and J usage is TRBJ2-7, with D possibly TRBD2 on 6 matching bases. In germline, CDR1 is SGHRS, CDR2 YFSETQ. The CDR3 totals 14 residues. V lost 2 bases and J lost 3, with 12 bases in between. The CDR3, as DNA: TGCGCCAGCAGCTTCGGGAGACTAGTCTACGAGCAGTACTTC. Amino acid sequence: CASSFGRLVYEQYF.

This chain uses TRBV5-1 with TRBJ2-3, with D perhaps given as TRBD1 or TRBD2 (5 bases each). Trimming pared 2 bases from V and 0 bases from J, leaving 16 bases between. This CDR3 region has 17 residues. The germline gives CDR1 SGHRS, CDR2 YFSETQ. The CDR3 protein is CASSLWDGVYSTDTQYF. As DNA, the CDR3 is TGCGCCAGCAGCTTATGGGACGGAGTCTATAGCACAGATACGCAGTATTTT.

The V call is TRBV6-5, the J call TRBJ1-5; D is unclear. The CDR3 totals 15 residues. Per the germline V gene, CDR1 is MNHEY and CDR2 is SVGAGI. Trimming removed 4 bases from V and 4 bases from J, with 14 bases in between. In DNA, the CDR3 is TGTGCCAGCAGTTTGAGTTTAGGAGAGAATCAGCCCCAGCATTTT. Protein product: CASSLSLGENQPQHF.

The chain recombines TRBV7-9 with TRBJ2-1, with 10 positions matching TRBD2. CDR1 is SEHNR, CDR2 FQNEAQ, per germline (reference sequence). With V trimmed by 5 bases and J by 0 bases, 10 bases remained unmatched. The CDR3 totals 18 residues. The CDR3 coding sequence is TGTGCCAGCAGCGAGGGGCCTAGCGGGAGAATCTCCTACAATGAGCAGTTCTTC. Its protein is CASSEGPSGRISYNEQFF.

This CDR3 is CASSRRIAGGRSGSTDTQYF. Written as DNA, the CDR3 is TGTGCCAGTAGCAGACGAATAGCGGGAGGAAGGTCTGGAAGCACAGATACGCAGTATTTT. This sequence joins TRBV19 and TRBJ2-3; 10 nucleotides line up with TRBD2. The CDR3 covers 20 residues. V was clipped by 6 bases and J by 0 bases; unmatched bases: 18. The germline CDR1 and CDR2 sequences are LNHDA and SQIVND (reference sequence).

This clone has just one count. This chain uses TRBV6-5 with TRBJ2-7; no definite D call. This CDR3 spans 11 amino acids. Looked up from germline, CDR1 is MNHEY and CDR2 is SVGAGI. V lost 8 bases and J 0 bases, leaving 5 bases between the germline ends. The CDR3: CASGSSYEQYF. The CDR3 DNA sequence: TGTGCCAGCGGCAGCTCCTACGAGCAGTACTTC.

The chain joins TRBV7-2 to TRBJ2-7; no clear D gene. This CDR3 is built from 15 residues. The germline V and J ends were trimmed by 0 bases and 5 bases, with 14 bases remaining between them. Germline CDR1 is SGHTA and CDR2 is FQGNSA. The CDR3 bases are TGTGCCAGCAGCTTAGCGGTTCGTACCCACGACGAGCAGTACTTC. It encodes CASSLAVRTHDEQYF.

The J gene is TRBJ1-1, the V gene TRBV18; TRBD1 matches at 7 bases. The V gene's germline CDR1 is KGHSH and CDR2 LQKENI. The CDR3 contains 20 residues. The junction had 18 bases not matched to a gene; V was cut back by 2 bases and J by 0 bases. The CDR3 DNA sequence: TGTGCCAGCTCACCAATCACCTTGAGGGGGACAGTTTTCATGAACACTGAAGCTTTCTTT. Translation: CASSPITLRGTVFMNTEAFF.

The chain has TRBV7-8 and TRBJ1-4; tentatively, D is TRBD1 (5 bases). Trimming took off 1 base at V and 8 bases at J, with 20 bases between the two ends. Germline CDR1 and CDR2: SGHVS and FQNEAQ. CDR3 length: 17 residues. CDR3 sequence reads: CASSLGIKGRVGEKLFF. CDR3 nucleotides: TGTGCCAGCAGCTTAGGGATTAAGGGGAGGGTTGGGGAAAAACTGTTTTTT.

The chain recombines TRBV9 with TRBJ2-7; D is unresolved. Germline lookup yields CDR1 SGDLS and CDR2 YYNGEE. The CDR3 sequence is 15 residues long. V lost 0 bases and J lost 0, with 10 bases in between. The CDR3 sequence: CASSVGAESSYEQYF. In DNA form, the CDR3 reads TGTGCCAGCAGCGTAGGGGCAGAAAGCTCCTACGAGCAGTACTTC.

This chain connects TRBV13 to TRBJ2-7, with 7 bases identical to TRBD2. Germline CDR1 reads PRHDT; CDR2 reads FYEKMQ (reference sequence). After removal of 5 bases from V and 7 bases from J, the junction contained 14 bases not matched to a gene. CDR3 size: 15 residues. The CDR3 nucleotides read TGTGCCAGCAGCCTCGGGACTACCATGTTTGAGGAGCAGTACTTC. Translated, it gives CASSLGTTMFEEQYF.

CDR3 nucleotide sequence: TGTGCCAGCAGCGCCTCTTCGGGCAATCAGCCCCAGCATTTT. This sequence encodes CASSASSGNQPQHF. V usage is TRBV9 and J usage is TRBJ1-5; no clear D gene. The CDR3 length is 14 residues. V dropped 3 bases and J dropped 2 bases, with 9 bases sitting between them. Germline CDR1 SGDLS, CDR2 YYNGEE.

The chain uses TRBV21-1 and TRBJ2-7; the table's D gene call, TRBD1, was not cross checked with the DNA. TRBV21-1 is reported as a pseudogene. CDR3 size: 13 residues. In DNA form, the CDR3 reads TGTGCCAGCTTAAAAGGTAGACAGCCCGAGCAGTACTTC. This codes for CASLKGRQPEQYF.

V gene TRBV10-3 combines with J gene TRBJ2-7; 10 nucleotides match TRBD1. V lost 2 bases and J lost 3; bases outside the gene matches: 7. CDR3 length: 16 amino acids. Germline CDR1 ENHRY, CDR2 SYGVKD. CDR3 loop: CAISEPTGTGDYEQYF. For the CDR3, the DNA is TGTGCCATCAGTGAGCCAACCGGGACAGGGGACTACGAGCAGTACTTC.

The V gene is TRBV28, the J gene TRBJ1-4; D may be TRBD1 (6 bases). The CDR3 covers 15 residues. CDR1 and CDR2 from the germline V gene are MDHEN and SYDVKM. V shed 6 bases and J shed 2 bases, with 13 bases lying between them. This chain's CDR3 is CASSKQGSTNEKLFF. The CDR3 DNA is TGTGCCAGCAGCAAACAGGGTAGTACTAATGAAAAACTGTTTTTT.

This chain joins TRBV18 and TRBJ1-5; 9 bases match TRBD1. The CDR3 sequence is 18 residues long. The V gene's germline CDR1 is KGHSH and CDR2 LQKENI. Trimming removed 3 bases from V and 0 bases from J; junction bases left unmatched: 9. For the CDR3, the DNA is TGTGCCAGCTCACCCACAGGACAGGGGATCTATAGCAATCAGCCCCAGCATTTT. It translates to CASSPTGQGIYSNQPQHF. Filled out from reference TRBV18 and TRBJ1-5, the complete variable domain reads NAGVMQNPRHLVRRRGQEARLRCSPMKGHSHVYWYRQLPEEGLKFMVYLQKENIIDESGMPKERFSAEFPKEGPSILRIQQVVRGDSAAYFCASSPTGQGIYSNQPQHFGDGTRLSIL.